The T cell receptor beta chain under discussion was sequenced for a study of beta chain features in type 1 diabetes. Via CD45RO/CCR7/CD25/CD127/CD95/CD27, cells of the CD4+ naive, central memory, regulatory and stem cell-like memory subsets were sorted. Regarding this clone: Its cognate antigen is unknown.

Sequencing targeted expressed TCRB transcripts, as all isolated RNA had been reverse transcribed. Sequencing was performed with immunoSEQ multiplex PCR; in TCRdb, only in-frame clones are kept and a portion is missing. The table includes about 400,000 clones, about 12% detected once. Study-wide points: In type 1 diabetes patients, VDJ junctions had fewer insertions; deletions at these junctions were more frequent.

Sequenced: naive CD4+ T cells from blood. This receptor was taken from a man aged 18-30 years in good health.

The CDR3 sequence is CASSYSKEGHYGYTF. The CDR3 nucleotides are TGTGCCAGCAGTTACTCGAAGGAGGGGCACTATGGCTACACCTTC. The genes are TRBV6-5 and TRBJ1-2; perhaps TRBD1 as D (5 bases). CDR3 length equals 15 residues. CDR1 MNHEY and CDR2 SVGAGI come from the germline V gene. The V end was cut by 0 bases, the J end by 3 bases, with 11 bases between.